The 30 T cell receptor beta chains listed next were all sequenced from one sample in a study of OX40 agonist ivuxolimab in advanced cancers. Libraries were made using the immunoSEQ multiplex PCR assay. TCRdb retrieved this table from immuneACCESS and kept in-frame rearrangements only. Not all clones are present; in checked studies, unresolved V genes account for under half, and no reason is known for the remainder. The table for this sample lists around 40,000 clones; 86% of them were counted only once. 0.38% of the sample is taken by the ten largest. Material: CD4+ or CD8+ T cells sorted from blood, obtained in a trial of the OX40 agonist ivuxolimab. The source is an adult with an advanced solid tumor such as melanoma, head and neck, liver or kidney cancer.

This chain uses TRBV30 with TRBJ1-2; 10 bases map to TRBD1. The V gene's germline CDR1 is GTSNPN and CDR2 SVGIG (reference sequence). This CDR3 has 13 residues. V lost 4 bases to trimming and J lost 5 bases; unmatched junction nucleotides: 4. The CDR3 is CAWTLDRGYGYTF. For the CDR3, the DNA is TGTGCCTGGACCTTGGACAGGGGGTATGGCTACACCTTC.

This clone was detected only a few times. The chain employs TRBV5-6 and TRBJ2-3, with D tentatively TRBD1 or TRBD2 (5 bases each). V was trimmed by 6 bases and J by 8 bases, leaving 16 bases between them. CDR1 and CDR2 (germline): SGHDT, YYEEEE. The CDR3 is made up of 13 amino acids. The CDR3 bases are TGTGCCAGCAACGTCGATTCCGGGACTACGCAGTATTTT. Translated, it gives CASNVDSGTTQYF.

The chain combines TRBV6-5 with TRBJ1-1; D uncertain. This CDR3 comprises 16 residues. V was clipped by 4 bases and J by 2 bases, with 17 bases between them. From germline, CDR1 is MNHEY and CDR2 SVGAGI. The CDR3 coding sequence is TGTGCCAGCAGTTCCCCCCGCGGGAGGGCTAACACTGAAGCTTTCTTT. As protein: CASSSPRGRANTEAFF.

This clone has only one observation. The V call is TRBV29-1, the J call TRBJ2-1, with a possible D match to TRBD1 (6 bases). The germline V and J ends were trimmed by 2 bases and 8 bases, with 13 bases remaining between them. This CDR3 region has 13 residues. Germline values: CDR1 SQVTM, CDR2 ANQGSEA. The CDR3 region is CSVERGLVDEQFF. CDR3 nucleotides: TGCAGCGTTGAAAGGGGGTTGGTCGATGAGCAGTTCTTC.

This rearrangement joins TRBV15 to TRBJ2-5; D is unresolved. Trimming removed 1 base at V and 5 bases at J, with 8 bases between. The CDR3 consists of 13 residues. The germline gives CDR1 LNHNV, CDR2 YYDKDF (reference sequence). CDR3 bases: TGTGCCACCAGCAGAGCCCCTACGGAGACCCAGTACTTC. Amino acid sequence: CATSRAPTETQYF.

This clone was seen once. The genes are TRBV4-1 and TRBJ1-1; D remains unclear. Germline lookup yields CDR1 MGHRA and CDR2 YSYEKL. Trimming cost V 3 bases and J 0 bases, with 8 bases left between them. The CDR3 loop spans 14 amino acids. CDR3 sequence reads: CASSQFFMNTEAFF. CDR3 DNA sequence: TGCGCCAGCAGCCAGTTCTTCATGAACACTGAAGCTTTCTTT.

This chain joins TRBV30 and TRBJ1-2, with D perhaps matching TRBD1 (5 bases). The ends were cut back, 0 bases at V and 4 bases at J, with 9 bases in the middle. The germline V gene encodes CDR1 GTSNPN and CDR2 SVGIG (reference sequence). This CDR3 has 13 amino acids. The CDR3 DNA reads TGTGCCTGGAGTGTACTGAGGGGCTATGGCTACACCTTC. It codes for CAWSVLRGYGYTF.

The V and J genes are TRBV28 and TRBJ1-1, with D perhaps TRBD1 (6 bases). The V gene lost 7 bases and the J gene lost 1 base, with 10 bases spanning the gap. Per the germline V gene, CDR1 is MDHEN and CDR2 is SYDVKM. The CDR3 sequence is 13 residues long. CDR3 nucleotides: TGTGCCAGCACCGGAGGGGGGAACACTGAAGCTTTCTTT. Its translation: CASTGGGNTEAFF.

CDR3 coding DNA: TGCGCCAGCAGCCAAGACCCCCCGCAGGGTTATCGCTCTGGGGCCAACGTCCTGACTTTC. Residues: CASSQDPPQGYRSGANVLTF. The V gene is TRBV4-1, the J gene TRBJ2-6; a weak D match, TRBD1 (5 bases). The CDR3 has 20 amino acids. The germline V gene has CDR1 MGHRA and CDR2 YSYEKL. With 0 bases removed from V and 0 bases from J, the gap between germline ends came to 18 bases.

The chain carries TRBV5-1 and TRBJ1-3; no clear D. CDR3 length equals 14 residues. V was clipped by 5 bases and J by 2 bases, with 11 bases between them. Germline V gene sequence: CDR1 SGHRS, CDR2 YFSETQ. CDR3 in DNA: TGCGCCAGCAGGCAGGTTGGGCCTGGAAACACCATATATTTT. This encodes CASRQVGPGNTIYF. The complete variable domain, with remaining parts taken from reference TRBV5-1 and TRBJ1-3, reads KAGVTQTPRYLIKTRGQQVTLSCSPISGHRSVSWYQQTPGQGLQFLFEYFSETQRNKGNFPGRFSGRQFSNSRSEMNVSTLELGDSALYLCASRQVGPGNTIYFGEGSWLTVV.

The chain has TRBV7-9 and TRBJ2-1; 13 bases align to TRBD2. This CDR3 is 14 amino acids long. CDR1 and CDR2 from the germline V gene are SEHNR and FQNEAQ (reference sequence). The junction had 13 bases not matched to a gene; V was cut back by 9 bases and J by 14 bases. The CDR3 sequence: CARGPDGLAGVKFF. CDR3 nucleotides: TGTGCCAGGGGCCCCGACGGACTAGCGGGAGTAAAGTTCTTC.

The chain links TRBV7-3 to TRBJ2-3, with D hard to call. Germline values: CDR1 SGHTA, CDR2 FQGTGA. The V and J ends lost 0 bases and 0 bases respectively, with 7 bases between them. The CDR3 loop spans 15 amino acids. The CDR3 region is CASSLTDTSTDTQYF. The CDR3 region has the DNA TGTGCCAGCAGCTTAACGGATACAAGCACAGATACGCAGTATTTT.

The V and J genes are TRBV6-5 and TRBJ2-7; the D gene is possibly TRBD1 (6 bases). This CDR3 spans 14 amino acids. Germline CDR1 reads MNHEY; CDR2 reads SVGAGI. V dropped 2 bases and J dropped 4 bases, with 12 bases sitting between them. The CDR3 region is CASSYNFRGYEQYF. Written as DNA, the CDR3 is TGTGCCAGCAGTTACAACTTCAGGGGATACGAGCAGTACTTC.

The CDR3 loop is CASSLGTGRLQPQHF. Here the CDR3 DNA reads TGTGCCAGCAGTCTCGGGACAGGGCGCCTTCAGCCCCAGCATTTT. V usage is TRBV27 and J usage is TRBJ1-5; 9 nucleotides agree with TRBD1. With 5 bases clipped from V and 6 bases from J, the junction kept 8 bases outside the gene matches. Germline values: CDR1 MNHEY, CDR2 SMNVEV (reference sequence). The CDR3 loop spans 15 amino acids.

The chain recombines TRBV6-1 with TRBJ1-5; tentative D call: TRBD1 (5 bases). Trimming stripped 9 bases from V and 3 bases from J, with 12 bases between. CDR3 length: 13 residues. Looked up from germline, CDR1 is MNHNS and CDR2 is SASEGT. The CDR3 protein is CASTRQFNQPQHF. In nucleotides, the CDR3 is TGTGCCAGTACTCGACAGTTCAATCAGCCCCAGCATTTT.

CDR3 sequence reads: CATSRDEGYYGYTF. The CDR3 DNA sequence: TGTGCCACCAGCAGAGATGAAGGATACTATGGCTACACCTTC. V usage is TRBV15 and J usage is TRBJ1-2; no definite D call. The CDR3 consists of 14 residues. Germline lookup yields CDR1 LNHNV and CDR2 YYDKDF (reference sequence). Trimming removed 0 bases from V and 3 bases from J, with 8 bases in between. The whole variable domain, remainder taken from reference TRBV15 and TRBJ1-2, is DAMVIQNPRYQVTQFGKPVTLSCSQTLNHNVMYWYQQKSSQAPKLLFHYYDKDFNNEADTPDNFQSRRPNTSFCFLDIRSPGLGDTAMYLCATSRDEGYYGYTFGSGTRLTVV.

This clone was counted only a few times. For the CDR3, the DNA is TGCGCCAGCAGCCAACAGGAATCGATAAACACCATATATTTT. Encoded protein: CASSQQESINTIYF. J is TRBJ1-3 and V is TRBV4-1; no definite D call. Germline lookup yields CDR1 MGHRA and CDR2 YSYEKL. V lost 2 bases, J lost 6 bases, and 11 bases lay in between. This CDR3 is built from 14 residues.

V is TRBV28 and J is TRBJ2-7; 13 nucleotides match TRBD2. Germline CDR1 and CDR2: MDHEN and SYDVKM. This CDR3 contains 15 residues. The V gene end was trimmed by 7 bases and the J gene end by 2 bases; junction bases not matched to a gene: 5. CDR3 nucleotides: TGTGCCAGCAACCCCACTAGCGGGAGGGCCTACGAGCAGTACTTC. This encodes CASNPTSGRAYEQYF.

The chain recombines TRBV9 with TRBJ2-3, with 8 positions matching TRBD1. Germline V gives CDR1 SGDLS, CDR2 YYNGEE. The CDR3 contains 16 residues. V lost 4 bases to trimming and J lost 2 bases; unmatched junction nucleotides: 9. The CDR3 sequence is CASSPGGASYTDTQYF. Written as DNA, the CDR3 is TGTGCCAGCAGCCCAGGGGGCGCTTCGTACACAGATACGCAGTATTTT.

V usage is TRBV19 and J usage is TRBJ1-5, with D tentatively TRBD1 (5 bases). The germline V gene has CDR1 LNHDA and CDR2 SQIVND (reference sequence). This CDR3 spans 14 amino acids. The CDR3 DNA reads TGTGCATCCCGTGGGGGGTTGGGAAATCAGCCCCAGCATTTT. Translation: CASRGGLGNQPQHF.

The chain has TRBV11-2 and TRBJ2-7, with a tentative D call TRBD2 (6 bases). V lost 3 bases to trimming and J lost 1 base, with 13 bases between them. CDR3 size: 15 residues. Germline V CDR1 and CDR2: SGHAT, FQNNGV. CDR3 region: CASSFLPGLSYEQYF. Written as DNA, the CDR3 is TGTGCCAGCAGCTTCCTCCCGGGACTTTCCTACGAGCAGTACTTC.

The chain uses TRBV19 and TRBJ2-7; perhaps TRBD1 as D (6 bases). Looked up from germline, CDR1 is LNHDA and CDR2 is SQIVND (reference sequence). V was cut by 8 bases and J by 2 bases, with 13 bases left in between. CDR3 size: 13 residues. As DNA, the CDR3 is TGTGCCAGTGGGACACAGGGAACCTACGAGCAGTACTTC. Translating gives CASGTQGTYEQYF.

This sequence joins TRBV5-1 and TRBJ2-5; a possible D gene is TRBD2 (5 bases). V lost 0 bases and J lost 5, with 8 bases in between. This CDR3 comprises 13 residues. Looked up from germline, CDR1 is SGHRS and CDR2 is YFSETQ. The CDR3 DNA sequence: TGCGCCAGCAGCTTGGGTCGGACTGAGACCCAGTACTTC. Protein: CASSLGRTETQYF.

This sequence joins TRBV7-3 and TRBJ2-1, with TRBD2 matching 9 bases. Germline CDR1 SGHTA, CDR2 FQGTGA. This CDR3 region has 14 residues. The J segment lost 7 bases and the V segment lost 3 bases, leaving 4 bases of the junction unmatched. CDR3 coding DNA: TGTGCCAGCAGCTTCAGCGGGGGGAAGAATGAGCAGTTCTTC. The encoded protein is CASSFSGGKNEQFF.

In its sample, this clone was seen once. J is TRBJ2-3 and V is TRBV2; weak D call: TRBD1 (5 bases). The CDR3 has 15 amino acids. V was shortened by 6 bases and J by 0 bases, with 13 bases between the two germline ends. Germline assignment: CDR1 SNHLY and CDR2 FYNNEI. The CDR3 here is CASRTRQTSTDTQYF. DNA of the CDR3: TGTGCCAGCAGGACCCGACAGACTAGCACAGATACGCAGTATTTT.

V gene TRBV5-5 combines with J gene TRBJ2-5; 13 bases are a match to TRBD2. Trimming took 6 bases from V and 1 from J; bases not matched to a gene: 15. Germline lookup yields CDR1 SGHKS and CDR2 YYEKEE (reference sequence). There are 19 residues in the CDR3. The CDR3 bases are TGTGCCAGCAACAAATCCCCCGGGACTAGCGGGACCGCCCAAGAGACCCAGTACTTC. Encoded protein: CASNKSPGTSGTAQETQYF.

This clone was detected a few times. The chain recombines TRBV11-1 with TRBJ2-3, with D possibly TRBD1 on 5 matching bases. Per germline, CDR1 SGHAT and CDR2 FQDESV (reference sequence). The ends were cut back, 3 bases at V and 0 bases at J, with 10 bases in the middle. The CDR3 consists of 15 residues. The CDR3 loop reads CASSFRRASTDTQYF. The CDR3 DNA follows: TGTGCCAGCAGCTTCCGCAGGGCTAGCACAGATACGCAGTATTTT.

The sample holds a few counts of this clone. The CDR3 bases are TGTGCCAGCAGCTTAGACTCCGGACCCGGGAGGAATGAGCAGTTCTTC. Its protein product is CASSLDSGPGRNEQFF. The J gene is TRBJ2-1, the V gene TRBV7-2; TRBD2 aligns across 7 bases. Per germline, CDR1 SGHTA and CDR2 FQGNSA. V gave up 1 base and J gave up 7 bases; unmatched junction bases: 10. This CDR3 contains 16 residues.

The chain recombines TRBV29-1 with TRBJ2-3; D possibly matches TRBD1 or TRBD2 (6 bases each). Trimming shortened V by 6 bases and J by 1 base, and 14 bases separated the two germline ends. Germline CDR1 reads SQVTM; CDR2 reads ANQGSEA. This CDR3 comprises 14 residues. CDR3: CSVGGHRGTDTQYF. Here the CDR3 DNA reads TGCAGCGTGGGGGGACACCGAGGCACAGATACGCAGTATTTT.

The gene calls are TRBV27 and TRBJ1-1; the D gene is possibly TRBD1 (6 bases). Germline V CDR1 and CDR2: MNHEY, SMNVEV (reference sequence). The CDR3 consists of 14 residues. Trimming took off 8 bases at V and 14 bases at J, with 27 bases between the two ends. In nucleotides, the CDR3 is TGTGCCAGCTGGTCCGAGGGTGGCGGCTTTAGGGGGTTCTTT. It specifies CASWSEGGGFRGFF.